This T cell receptor (beta chain) was recovered during a study of blood T cell repertoires in COVID-19. Clones were sequenced by immunoSEQ multiplex PCR, and TCRdb holds only the in-frame ones, with some missing. The sample lists a few hundred thousand clones, approximately 90% occurring once. The trim removed 1 base at V and 3 bases at J, leaving 6 bases unmatched. This CDR3 has 16 residues. Germline loops: CDR1 SGHNT, CDR2 YYREEE (reference sequence). The sample comprised PBMCs or T cells enriched from blood (not recorded which). The gene calls are TRBV5-4 and TRBJ2-3, with 9 nucleotides matching TRBD2. This sequence originates from a woman aged 50 to 65 who had recovered from COVID-19. The CDR3 is CASSLWAGGPTDTQYF. CDR3 coding DNA: TGTGCCAGCAGCTTGTGGGCGGGAGGGCCGACAGATACGCAGTATTTT. The full variable domain, with the rest looked up from reference TRBV5-4 and TRBJ2-3, is ETGVTQSPTHLIKTRGQQVTLRCSSQSGHNTVSWYQQALGQGPQFIFQYYREEENGRGNFPPRFSGLQFPNYSSELNVNALELDDSALYLCASSLWAGGPTDTQYFGPGTRLTVL.